This TCR beta chain derives from a study of T cells in Graves' hyperthyroidism and ophthalmopathy. Amplification yielded TCR beta CDR3 regions, with RNA transcripts as the source. Researchers ran a first-round RT-PCR on the TCR CDR3 using the HTBI primer set. TCRdb independently ran MiXCR on the multiplex PCR reads; one entry per CDR3 protein. The sample comprises hundreds of thousands of distinct CDR3 sequences, roughly 20% of which are singletons, and over 30% rests with the top ten. Germline CDR1 and CDR2: LNHDA and SQIVND (reference sequence). Trimming cost V 4 bases and J 0 bases, with 9 bases left between them. The CDR3 consists of 14 residues. The study's findings and limits: Ophthalmopathy cases were set apart from stable hyperthyroidism by a 13 V-J model. Appearing also in blood were most of the thyroid clonotypes expanded above 0.001.

As concerns this clonotype: Antigen specificity is unknown.

Exclusion criteria comprised uncontrolled infection, other autoimmune disease, pregnancy or lactation. The sequenced material came from blood. This clonotype was obtained from a man aged 25 to 45 with Graves' ophthalmopathy. The rearrangement joins TRBV19 to TRBJ1-2; D is undetermined. The CDR3 DNA sequence: TGTGCCAGTAGTACCCTCCCTGCTAACTATGGCTACACCTTC. It specifies CASSTLPANYGYTF.